Below, one T cell receptor (beta chain) is given with its context. The method was immunoSEQ multiplex PCR; TCRdb's version includes in-frame clones alone and lacks a portion of them. The sample has over 30,000 clones; approximately 94% are singletons. This CDR3 region has 16 residues. The germline gives CDR1 MNHEY, CDR2 SMNVEV (reference sequence). The V end was cut by 10 bases, the J end by 2 bases, with 21 bases between. The sample belongs to a study of T cell changes during pregnancy in multiple sclerosis. The receptor was isolated from a female donor with multiple sclerosis, enrolled in a pregnancy study. The sample was CD4+ T cells from peripheral blood mononuclear cells, taken after pregnancy. The gene calls are TRBV27 and TRBJ2-1, with D perhaps TRBD2 (7 bases). The chain's CDR3 is CATRSGGLQTYNEQFF. The CDR3 DNA follows: TGTGCCACCCGCTCCGGGGGGCTGCAAACCTACAATGAGCAGTTCTTC.